This T cell receptor beta chain emerged from a study of cytomegalovirus exposure and HLA in healthy donors. Study observations and caveats: The study recorded over 150 TCR beta chains that were cytomegalovirus-associated. The dataset shows that most TCR sequences were rare, while some public TCRs occurred in many donors.

The assay was immunoSEQ multiplex PCR, and TCRdb's table has in-frame clones only and misses some. The sample comprises approximately 120,000 clones, almost 90% of which are singletons, and roughly 2.2% rests with the top ten. Germline lookup yields CDR1 MNHEY and CDR2 SMNVEV (reference sequence). V lost 2 bases, J lost 7 bases, and 9 bases stayed unmatched. The CDR3 is made up of 16 amino acids. A single count supports this clone. What it binds is unknown. The sequence was collected from a woman in her late teens or twenties in good health and CMV-seronegative. The gene calls are TRBV27 and TRBJ1-2, with TRBD1 identical over 11 bases. The source material was PBMCs. The CDR3: CASSLQLPDRGLGYTF. The CDR3 region has the DNA TGTGCCAGCAGTTTACAGCTACCGGACAGGGGGCTTGGCTACACCTTC.